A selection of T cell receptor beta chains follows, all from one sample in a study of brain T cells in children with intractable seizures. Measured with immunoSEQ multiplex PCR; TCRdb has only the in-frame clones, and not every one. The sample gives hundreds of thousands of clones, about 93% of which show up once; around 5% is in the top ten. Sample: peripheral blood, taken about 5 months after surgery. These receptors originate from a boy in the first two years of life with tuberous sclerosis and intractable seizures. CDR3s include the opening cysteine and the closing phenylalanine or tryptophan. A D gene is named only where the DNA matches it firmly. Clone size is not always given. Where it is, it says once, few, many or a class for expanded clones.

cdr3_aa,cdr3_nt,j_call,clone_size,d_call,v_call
CASSLYEGNTEAFF,TGTGCCAGCAGCTTATATGAGGGGAACACTGAAGCTTTCTTT,TRBJ1-1,NA,NA,TRBV7-9
CASSQDYPTETQYF,TGTGCCAGCAGCCAGGACTACCCGACGGAGACCCAGTACTTC,TRBJ2-5,once,NA,TRBV7-8
CASSFGTSPYGYTF,TGTGCCAGCAGTTTCGGGACGAGCCCTTATGGCTACACCTTC,TRBJ1-2,once,NA,TRBV27
CANSDRGQGGELFF,TGTGCCAACAGTGACAGGGGGCAGGGCGGGGAGCTGTTTTTT,TRBJ2-2,once,TRBD1,TRBV6-1
CASSLGRAVGGGTRTDTQYF,TGCGCCAGCAGCTTGGGCAGGGCCGTTGGGGGGGGGACTCGCACAGATACGCAGTATTTT,TRBJ2-3,NA,TRBD2,TRBV5-1
CASKRTGGTGANVLTF,TGTGCCAGCAAGAGGACAGGGGGTACTGGGGCCAACGTCCTGACTTTC,TRBJ2-6,NA,NA,TRBV21-1
CASSWGNSPLHF,TGTGCCAGCAGTTGGGGGAATTCACCCCTCCACTTT,TRBJ1-6,NA,NA,TRBV6-6
CAKVYSNQPQHF,TGTGCCAAAGTCTATAGCAATCAGCCCCAGCATTTT,TRBJ1-5,NA,NA,TRBV19
CASSVKGAGNTEAFF,TGCGCCAGCAGTGTTAAGGGCGCAGGGAACACTGAAGCTTTCTTT,TRBJ1-1,NA,NA,TRBV10-1
CASSPEVGETQYF,TGTGCCAGCAGTCCCGAGGTGGGGGAGACCCAGTACTTC,TRBJ2-5,NA,NA,TRBV11-3
CASSPRPTDTQYF,TGTGCCAGCTCACCGCGCCCCACAGATACGCAGTATTTT,TRBJ2-3,once,NA,TRBV18
CASSQKPIYGYTF,TGTGCCAGCAGCCAAAAGCCTATCTATGGCTACACCTTC,TRBJ1-2,NA,NA,TRBV7-9
CASPSNEQFF,TGTGCCAGCCCTTCGAATGAGCAGTTCTTC,TRBJ2-1,NA,NA,TRBV27
CASSSLTGFSYGYTF,TGTGCCAGCAGTTCGCTAACAGGATTCTCCTATGGCTACACCTTC,TRBJ1-2,NA,NA,TRBV27
CASSRGQPNTEAFF,TGCGCCAGCAGCCGTGGACAACCGAACACTGAAGCTTTCTTT,TRBJ1-1,NA,NA,TRBV4-1
CASSQEAGAVDTQYF,TGTGCCAGCAGCCAAGAAGCGGGGGCTGTAGATACGCAGTATTTT,TRBJ2-3,NA,TRBD2,TRBV3-1/TRBV3-2
CATSDRMKGAFFSYNEQFF,TGTGCCACCAGTGATCGCATGAAGGGGGCGTTTTTCTCCTACAATGAGCAGTTCTTC,TRBJ2-1,NA,TRBD1,TRBV24-1
CASSLEGPANEKLFF,TGTGCCAGCAGCTTGGAGGGACCGGCTAATGAAAAACTGTTTTTT,TRBJ1-4,NA,NA,TRBV5-4
CASMIGLGETQYF,TGTGCCAGCATGATTGGTCTTGGAGAGACCCAGTACTTC,TRBJ2-5,NA,NA,TRBV27
CASSSQTLNYGYTF,TGTGCCAGTAGTTCCCAGACCCTGAACTATGGCTACACCTTC,TRBJ1-2,NA,NA,TRBV19
CASSYNRGTGGPQHF,TGTGCCAGCAGCTACAACAGGGGAACCGGGGGGCCCCAGCATTTT,TRBJ1-5,NA,TRBD1,TRBV5-6
CASGEPTAGASYNEQFF,TGTGCTAGTGGAGAGCCTACAGCGGGAGCATCCTACAATGAGCAGTTCTTC,TRBJ2-1,NA,TRBD2,TRBV12-5
CAWTSGRITDTQYF,TGTGCCTGGACTAGCGGGAGGATCACAGATACGCAGTATTTT,TRBJ2-3,NA,TRBD2,TRBV30
CASSPPGTDTQYF,TGTGCCAGCTCACCACCGGGCACAGATACGCAGTATTTT,TRBJ2-3,NA,NA,TRBV18
CASSLTDTQYF,TGTGCCAGCTCACTCACAGATACGCAGTATTTT,TRBJ2-3,NA,NA,TRBV18
CASSSRVLQETQYF,TGTGCCAGCAGCTCCAGGGTATTACAAGAGACCCAGTACTTC,TRBJ2-5,NA,NA,TRBV7-2
CATSLVPVIYGYTF,TGTGCCACCAGCTTAGTTCCAGTCATCTATGGCTACACCTTC,TRBJ1-2,NA,NA,TRBV7-2
CASSLVRDATNEQFF,TGTGCCAGCAGCTTAGTACGGGACGCAACCAATGAGCAGTTCTTC,TRBJ2-1,NA,NA,TRBV7-6
CASEGTGDYEQYF,TGTGCCAGCGAGGGGACAGGAGACTACGAGCAGTACTTC,TRBJ2-7,NA,TRBD1,TRBV2
CASIPLVRRSANYGYTF,TGTGCCAGCATCCCCCTTGTAAGGCGCTCAGCTAACTATGGCTACACCTTC,TRBJ1-2,NA,NA,TRBV7-9
CASSFNRMPERGSYNEQFF,TGTGCCAGCAGCTTCAACCGCATGCCAGAGCGGGGGTCCTACAATGAGCAGTTCTTC,TRBJ2-1,NA,TRBD2,TRBV7-8
CASRATSGRSSYEQYF,TGTGCCAGCAGGGCGACAAGCGGGAGGAGCTCCTACGAGCAGTACTTC,TRBJ2-7,NA,TRBD2,TRBV28
CASSYSKLAGGDEQFF,TGTGCCAGCAGTTACTCGAAACTAGCGGGGGGGGATGAGCAGTTCTTC,TRBJ2-1,NA,TRBD2,TRBV6-5
CASSLEQGISYNEQFF,TGTGCCAGCAGCCTAGAACAGGGGATTTCCTACAATGAGCAGTTCTTC,TRBJ2-1,NA,TRBD1,TRBV5-4
CASSLLVSRDTQYF,TGCGCCAGCAGCTTACTAGTTTCTCGAGATACGCAGTATTTT,TRBJ2-3,NA,NA,TRBV5-1
CASSYTSDRETQYF,TGTGCCAGCAGTTACACTAGCGACAGGGAGACCCAGTACTTC,TRBJ2-5,NA,NA,TRBV6-5
CASRERTENIQYF,TGCGCCAGCCGGGAACGCACAGAAAACATTCAGTACTTC,TRBJ2-4,NA,NA,TRBV5-1
CASSHFTTSGRETQYF,TGTGCCAGCTCCCATTTTACGACTAGCGGGAGGGAGACCCAGTACTTC,TRBJ2-5,NA,TRBD2,TRBV18
CACNVVRGSPGELFF,TGTGCCTGCAATGTAGTCAGGGGAAGCCCCGGGGAGCTGTTTTTT,TRBJ2-2,NA,NA,TRBV19
CASSSGLLITGELFF,TGTGCCAGCAGTTCCGGGTTGCTCATTACCGGGGAGCTGTTTTTT,TRBJ2-2,NA,NA,TRBV27
CATSTGTGNEQYF,TGTGCCACCAGCACTGGGACAGGGAACGAGCAGTACTTC,TRBJ2-7,NA,TRBD1,TRBV15
CASSFGGVGYEQYF,TGTGCCAGCAGCTTCGGCGGAGTGGGCTACGAGCAGTACTTC,TRBJ2-7,NA,NA,TRBV5-5
CASSLTGNQPQHF,TGTGCCAGCAGCCTGACAGGCAATCAGCCCCAGCATTTT,TRBJ1-5,NA,NA,TRBV3-1/TRBV3-2
CASSTRTSGGNEQFF,TGTGCCAGCAGCACACGGACGAGCGGGGGCAATGAGCAGTTCTTC,TRBJ2-1,NA,TRBD2,TRBV7-2
CASSDRESKGANVLTF,TGTGCCAGCAGTGACAGGGAGAGTAAGGGGGCCAACGTCCTGACTTTC,TRBJ2-6,NA,NA,TRBV6-1
CASSYGGSPGYEQYF,TGTGCCAGCAGTTATGGAGGTTCCCCCGGCTACGAGCAGTACTTC,TRBJ2-7,NA,NA,TRBV27
CASSHVTESPFYMNTEAFF,TGTGCCAGCAGCCATGTAACCGAGTCTCCTTTTTACATGAACACTGAAGCTTTCTTT,TRBJ1-1,NA,NA,TRBV11-3
CASSLRQGGGNTEAFF,TGTGCCAGCAGCTTACGACAGGGTGGGGGAAACACTGAAGCTTTCTTT,TRBJ1-1,NA,TRBD1,TRBV13
CAIRSGSTEAFF,TGTGCCATCAGGTCGGGGTCCACTGAAGCTTTCTTT,TRBJ1-1,NA,NA,TRBV10-3
CASSYPGTGEQPQHF,TGTGCCAGCAGTTACCCCGGGACAGGGGAACAGCCCCAGCATTTT,TRBJ1-5,NA,TRBD1,TRBV6-6